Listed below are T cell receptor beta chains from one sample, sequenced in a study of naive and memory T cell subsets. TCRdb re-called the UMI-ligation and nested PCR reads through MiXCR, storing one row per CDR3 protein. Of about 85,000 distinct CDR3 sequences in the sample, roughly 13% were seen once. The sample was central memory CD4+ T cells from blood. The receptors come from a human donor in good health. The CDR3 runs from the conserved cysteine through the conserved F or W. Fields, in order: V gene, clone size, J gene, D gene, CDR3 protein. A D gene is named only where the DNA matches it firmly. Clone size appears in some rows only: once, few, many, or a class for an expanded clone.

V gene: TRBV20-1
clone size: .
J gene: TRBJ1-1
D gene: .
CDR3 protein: CSARDPEGGFTEAFF

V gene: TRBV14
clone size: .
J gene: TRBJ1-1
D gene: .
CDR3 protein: CASSQDSLVAFF

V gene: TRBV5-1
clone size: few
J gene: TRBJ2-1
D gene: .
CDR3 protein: CASSLKTVSYNEQFF

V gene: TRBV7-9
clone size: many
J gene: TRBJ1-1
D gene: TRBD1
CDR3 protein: CASSRWGQGAKNTEAFF

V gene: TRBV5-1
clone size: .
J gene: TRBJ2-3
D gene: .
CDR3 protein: CASSLRGMDTQYF

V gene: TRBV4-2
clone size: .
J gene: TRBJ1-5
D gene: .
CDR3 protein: CASSQETDYSNQPQHF

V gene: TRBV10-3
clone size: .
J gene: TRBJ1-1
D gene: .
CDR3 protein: CAISPGIHTEAFF

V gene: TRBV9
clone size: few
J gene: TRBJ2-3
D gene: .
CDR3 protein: CASSVGPSVNTDTQYF

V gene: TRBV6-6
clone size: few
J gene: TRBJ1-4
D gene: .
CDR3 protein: CASSYGGHNGDEKLFF

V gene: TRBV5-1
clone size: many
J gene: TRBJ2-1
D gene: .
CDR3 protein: CASSLVSENNEQFF

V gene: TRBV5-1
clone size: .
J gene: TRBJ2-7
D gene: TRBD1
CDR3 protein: CASSSLDRGLHEQYF

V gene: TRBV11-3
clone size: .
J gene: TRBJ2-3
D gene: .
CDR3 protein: CASSLGAGTTDTQYF

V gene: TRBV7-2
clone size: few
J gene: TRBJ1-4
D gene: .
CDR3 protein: CASSFSSRYGGEKLFF

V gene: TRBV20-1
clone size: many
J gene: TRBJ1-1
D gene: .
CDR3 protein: CSASPPDGVRRAFF

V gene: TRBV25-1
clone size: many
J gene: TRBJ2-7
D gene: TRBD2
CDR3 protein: CASGISGKGYEQYF

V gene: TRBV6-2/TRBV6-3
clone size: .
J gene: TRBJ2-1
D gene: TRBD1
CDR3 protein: CASTGTGGIEQFF

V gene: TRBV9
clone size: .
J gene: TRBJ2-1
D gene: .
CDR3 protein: CASSRRTDDTEQFF

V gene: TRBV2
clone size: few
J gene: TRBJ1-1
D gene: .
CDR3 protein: CASRAGVAGNTEAFF

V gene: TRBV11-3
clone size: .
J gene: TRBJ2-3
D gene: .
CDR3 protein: CASSLDSSRRDTQYF

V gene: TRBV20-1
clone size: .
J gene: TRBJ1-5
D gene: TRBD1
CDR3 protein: CSARAFGQGGNQPQHF

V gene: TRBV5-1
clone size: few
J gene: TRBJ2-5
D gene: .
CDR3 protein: CASSFTLAAEETQYF

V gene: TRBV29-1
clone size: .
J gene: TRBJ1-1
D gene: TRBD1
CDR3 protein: CSGGTGTGGEAFF

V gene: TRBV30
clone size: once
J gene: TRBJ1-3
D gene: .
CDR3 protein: CAWSVHSAGNTIYF

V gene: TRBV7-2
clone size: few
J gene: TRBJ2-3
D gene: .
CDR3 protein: CASSLGTGRGTDTQYF

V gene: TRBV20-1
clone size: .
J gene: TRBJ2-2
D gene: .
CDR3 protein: CSARKGGTGELFF

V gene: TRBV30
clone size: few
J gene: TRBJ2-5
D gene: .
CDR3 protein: CVWGARETQYF

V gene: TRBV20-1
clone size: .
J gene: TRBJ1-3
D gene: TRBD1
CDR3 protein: CSARPGQGSGNTIYF

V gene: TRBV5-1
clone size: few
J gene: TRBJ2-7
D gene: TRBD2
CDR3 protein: CASSLFPAGGYEQYF

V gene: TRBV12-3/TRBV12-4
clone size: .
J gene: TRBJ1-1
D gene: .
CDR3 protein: CASSLNRNGGAKTEAFF

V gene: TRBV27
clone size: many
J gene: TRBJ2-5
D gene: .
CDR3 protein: CASSFSGRRTQYF

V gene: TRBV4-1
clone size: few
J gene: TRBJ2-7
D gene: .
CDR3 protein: CASSPQGGHPGEQYF

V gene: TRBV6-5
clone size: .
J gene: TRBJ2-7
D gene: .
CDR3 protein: CASSRESTGEQYF

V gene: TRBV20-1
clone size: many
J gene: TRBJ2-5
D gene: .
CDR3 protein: CSVRGQETQYF

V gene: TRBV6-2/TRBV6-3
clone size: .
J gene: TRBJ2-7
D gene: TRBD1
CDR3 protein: CASSSTDRGSYEQYF

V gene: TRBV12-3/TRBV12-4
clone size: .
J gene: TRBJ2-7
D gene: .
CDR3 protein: CASSFSGRAVATYEQYF

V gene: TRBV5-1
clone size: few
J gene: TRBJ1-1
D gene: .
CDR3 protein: CASQLLLGTDTEAFF

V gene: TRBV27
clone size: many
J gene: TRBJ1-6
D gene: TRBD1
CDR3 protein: CASCAPGGVSPLHF

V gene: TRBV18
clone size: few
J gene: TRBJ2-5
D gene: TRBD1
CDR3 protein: CASSPPDRAKTQYF

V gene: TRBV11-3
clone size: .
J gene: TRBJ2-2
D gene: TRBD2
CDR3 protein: CASTPGGVRANTGELFF

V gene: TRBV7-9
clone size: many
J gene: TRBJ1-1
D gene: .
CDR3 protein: CASSSSPKGAEAFF

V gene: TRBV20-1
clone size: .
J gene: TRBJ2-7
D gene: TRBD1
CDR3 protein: CSTDRGEGYEQYF

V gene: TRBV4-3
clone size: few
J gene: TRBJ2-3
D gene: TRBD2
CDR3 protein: CASSQERWGSGSRTDTQYF

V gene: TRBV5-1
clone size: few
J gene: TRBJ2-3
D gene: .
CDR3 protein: CASSLGRGEGYTQYF

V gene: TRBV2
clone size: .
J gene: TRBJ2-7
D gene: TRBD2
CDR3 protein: CASRRGLAGAYEQYF

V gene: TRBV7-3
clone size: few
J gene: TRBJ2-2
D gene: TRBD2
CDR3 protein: CASSSIAGETGELFF

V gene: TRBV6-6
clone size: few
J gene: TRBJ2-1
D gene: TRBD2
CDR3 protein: CASRLGTSVKDNEQFF

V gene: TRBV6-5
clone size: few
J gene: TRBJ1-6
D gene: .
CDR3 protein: CASSYSSTGRYNSPLHF

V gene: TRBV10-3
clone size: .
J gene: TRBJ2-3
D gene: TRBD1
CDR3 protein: CATLQQGRTDTQYF

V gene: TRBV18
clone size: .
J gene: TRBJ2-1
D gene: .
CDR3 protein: CASSPLKGRNEQFF

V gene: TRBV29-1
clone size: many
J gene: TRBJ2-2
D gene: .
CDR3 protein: CSVAVLANTGELFF

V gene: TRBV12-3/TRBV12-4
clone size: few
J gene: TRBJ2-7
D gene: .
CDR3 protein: CASSLGRVDEQYF

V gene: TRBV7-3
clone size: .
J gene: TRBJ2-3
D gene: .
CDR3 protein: CASSQVAKSSGVFDTQYF

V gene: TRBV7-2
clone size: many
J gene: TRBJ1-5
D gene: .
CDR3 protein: CASARAQRDQPQHF

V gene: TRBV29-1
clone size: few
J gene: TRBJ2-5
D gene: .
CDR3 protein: CSVEDVAGWQETQYF

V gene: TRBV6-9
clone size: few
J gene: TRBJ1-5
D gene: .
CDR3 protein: CASSYSGVRGQPQHF